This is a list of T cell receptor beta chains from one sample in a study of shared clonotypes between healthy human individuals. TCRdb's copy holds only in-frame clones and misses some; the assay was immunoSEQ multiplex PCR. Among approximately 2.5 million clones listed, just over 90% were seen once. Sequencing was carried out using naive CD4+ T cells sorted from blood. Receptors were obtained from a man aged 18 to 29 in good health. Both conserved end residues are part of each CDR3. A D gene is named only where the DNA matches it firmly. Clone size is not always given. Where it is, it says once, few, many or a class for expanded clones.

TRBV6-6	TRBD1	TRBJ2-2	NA	CASRTGTGLTGELFF	TGTGCCAGCAGGACCGGGACAGGCCTCACCGGGGAGCTGTTTTTT
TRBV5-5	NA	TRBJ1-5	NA	CASSLFQTGTNQPQHF	TGTGCCAGCAGCTTGTTCCAAACAGGGACTAATCAGCCCCAGCATTTT
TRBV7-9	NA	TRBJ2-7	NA	CASSLQGAVYEQYF	TGTGCCAGCAGTTTACAGGGAGCGGTCTACGAGCAGTACTTC
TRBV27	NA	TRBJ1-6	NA	CASSFAPGMNSPLHF	TGTGCCAGCAGTTTCGCTCCAGGGATGAATTCACCCCTCCACTTT
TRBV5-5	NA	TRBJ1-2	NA	CASTPSSSGVYGYTF	TGTGCCAGCACCCCTTCGAGTAGCGGTGTATATGGCTACACCTTC
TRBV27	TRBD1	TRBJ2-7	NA	CASSLFHRGVESYEQYF	TGTGCCAGCAGTTTATTCCACAGGGGTGTGGAATCCTACGAGCAGTACTTC
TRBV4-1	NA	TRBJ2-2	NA	CASSQVSGTGELFF	TGCGCCAGCAGCCAAGTCTCCGGTACCGGGGAGCTGTTTTTT
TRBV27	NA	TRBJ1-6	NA	CASSPRRVSSYNSPLHF	TGTGCCAGCAGTCCCCGACGGGTCAGCTCCTATAATTCACCCCTCCACTTT
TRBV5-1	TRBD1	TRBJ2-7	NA	CASSSQGAGYEQYF	TGCGCCAGCAGCTCTCAGGGGGCTGGATACGAGCAGTACTTC
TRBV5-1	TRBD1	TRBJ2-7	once	CASSLGGTGYEQYF	TGCGCCAGCAGCTTGGGAGGGACAGGGTACGAGCAGTACTTC
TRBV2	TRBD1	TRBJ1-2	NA	CASSFNPGQVNGYTF	TGTGCCAGCAGCTTTAACCCGGGACAGGTTAATGGCTACACCTTC
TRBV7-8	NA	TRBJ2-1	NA	CASSPLRLPGSYNEQFF	TGTGCCAGCAGCCCCCTCCGGCTGCCAGGGTCCTACAATGAGCAGTTCTTC
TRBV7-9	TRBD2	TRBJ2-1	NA	CASSRGTSGRDEQFF	TGTGCCAGCAGCCGTGGGACTAGCGGGCGCGATGAGCAGTTCTTC
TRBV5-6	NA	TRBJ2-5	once	CASSLWQQETQYF	TGTGCCAGCAGCTTGTGGCAGCAAGAGACCCAGTACTTC
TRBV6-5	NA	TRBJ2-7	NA	CASSYRGGSYEQYF	TGTGCCAGCAGTTACAGGGGTGGCTCCTACGAGCAGTACTTC
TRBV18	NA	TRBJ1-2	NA	CASSPPDRSYGYTF	TGTGCCAGCTCCCCCCCCGACAGGTCTTATGGCTACACCTTC